The 29 T cell receptor beta chains presented below share a single source sample, sequenced in a study of blood T cell repertoires in COVID-19. The protocol was immunoSEQ multiplex PCR, while the TCRdb copy is restricted to in-frame clones and leaves out a portion. The sample includes about 74,000 clones, roughly 86% of them seen just once. Specimen: peripheral blood. The receptors were gathered from a man between 65 and 85 years old with acute or convalescent COVID-19.

This clone was detected only a few times. V and J are TRBV6-5 and TRBJ2-2; no clear D. From germline, CDR1 is MNHEY and CDR2 SVGAGI. The V and J ends lost 6 bases and 4 bases respectively, with 6 bases between them. CDR3 size: 12 residues. The CDR3 bases are TGTGCCAGCAGAGAGGTCACCGGGGAGCTGTTTTTT. Protein product: CASREVTGELFF.

This chain joins TRBV7-3 and TRBJ2-1, with D possibly TRBD1 on 6 matching bases. The CDR3 sequence is 14 residues long. The V gene lost 0 bases and the J gene lost 7 bases, with 10 bases spanning the gap. Germline CDR1 is SGHTA and CDR2 is FQGTGA. DNA of the CDR3: TGTGCCAGCAGCTTAACGTTGCAGGGGAATGAGCAGTTCTTC. Amino acids: CASSLTLQGNEQFF. Complete variable domain (other parts from reference TRBV7-3 and TRBJ2-1): GAGVSQTPSNKVTEKGKYVELRCDPISGHTALYWYRQSLGQGPEFLIYFQGTGAADDSGLPNDRFFAVRPEGSVSTLKIQRTERGDSAVYLCASSLTLQGNEQFFGPGTRLTVL.

This rearrangement joins TRBV10-3 to TRBJ2-3, with TRBD1 matching 11 bases. Germline CDR1 reads ENHRY; CDR2 reads SYGVKD. V shed 9 bases and J 4 bases; nucleotides not matched to a gene: 3. The CDR3 loop spans 13 amino acids. DNA for the CDR3: TGTGCCATAGCGGGACAGGGGGCAGATACGCAGTATTTT. Protein: CAIAGQGADTQYF.

This chain uses TRBV9 with TRBJ2-5; D call uncertain. V was cut by 0 bases and J by 2 bases, with 5 bases left in between. Germline values: CDR1 SGDLS, CDR2 YYNGEE. CDR3 length: 13 residues. As DNA, the CDR3 is TGTGCCAGCAGCGTAGCGGGTCAAGAGACCCAGTACTTC. As protein: CASSVAGQETQYF. Full variable domain (rest looked up from reference TRBV9 and TRBJ2-5): DSGVTQTPKHLITATGQRVTLRCSPRSGDLSVYWYQQSLDQGLQFLIQYYNGEERAKGNILERFSAQQFPDLHSELNLSSLELGDSALYFCASSVAGQETQYFGPGTRLLVL.

About this clone itself: At one boundary the junction diverges from the germline segment, which might be a read error. The rearrangement joins TRBV29-1 to TRBJ2-4; D may be TRBD1 (6 bases). CDR3 length: 11 residues. The germline gives CDR1 SQVTM, CDR2 ANQGSEA. This CDR3 is CSVDRAGTMDF. The CDR3 nucleotides are TGCAGCGTTGATCGTGCCGGGACAATGGACTTC. The whole variable domain, remainder taken from reference TRBV29-1 and TRBJ2-4, is SAVISQKPSRDICQRGTSLTIQCQVDSQVTMMFWYRQQPGQSLTLIATANQGSEATYESGFVIDKFPISRPNLTFSTLTVSNMSPEDSSIYLCSVDRAGTMDFGAGTRLSVL.

Here the CDR3 DNA reads TGTGCCAGTGGGGGGACAGGGGGCGTCAATGAGCAGTTCTTC. This encodes CASGGTGGVNEQFF. The V call is TRBV27, the J call TRBJ2-1, with 12 bases that match TRBD1. After removal of 9 bases from V and 6 bases from J, the junction contained 6 bases not matched to a gene. The CDR3 length is 14 residues. CDR1 and CDR2 (germline): MNHEY, SMNVEV (reference sequence).

The chain links TRBV11-2 to TRBJ2-7; possible D gene TRBD1, 6 bases. CDR1 and CDR2 from the germline V gene are SGHAT and FQNNGV. The CDR3 spans 14 residues. With 8 bases removed from V and 5 bases from J, the gap between germline ends came to 19 bases. The CDR3 DNA is TGTGCCAGCTTCAACCAGGGGAAAGGCCACGAGCAGTACTTC. Translating it yields CASFNQGKGHEQYF. The full variable domain, with the rest looked up from reference TRBV11-2 and TRBJ2-7, is EAGVAQSPRYKIIEKRQSVAFWCNPISGHATLYWYQQILGQGPKLLIQFQNNGVVDDSQLPKDRFSAERLKGVDSTLKIQPAKLEDSAVYLCASFNQGKGHEQYFGPGTRLTVT.

The chain couples TRBV27 to TRBJ1-5; TRBD1 aligns across 9 bases. The trim removed 7 bases at V and 1 base at J, leaving 8 bases unmatched. This CDR3 spans 16 amino acids. Germline lookup yields CDR1 MNHEY and CDR2 SMNVEV (reference sequence). CDR3 nucleotide sequence: TGTGCCAGCAAGGGGATGGACAGGGGAAGCAATCAGCCCCAGCATTTT. It encodes CASKGMDRGSNQPQHF.

This sequence joins TRBV10-3 and TRBJ2-1, with D possibly TRBD2 on 7 matching bases. Trimming shortened V by 2 bases and J by 5 bases, and 13 bases separated the two germline ends. The CDR3 totals 15 residues. CDR1 is ENHRY and CDR2 is SYGVKD in the germline V gene. The CDR3 loop is CAISEGGGFDNEQFF. The CDR3, as DNA: TGTGCCATCAGTGAGGGGGGGGGCTTCGACAATGAGCAGTTCTTC.

The chain combines TRBV24-1 with TRBJ2-1; D is unclear. The germline V gene encodes CDR1 KGHDR and CDR2 SFDVKD. This CDR3 is built from 13 residues. V was trimmed by 4 bases and J by 6 bases, leaving 9 bases between them. CDR3 DNA sequence: TGTGCCACCAGTGAGCTAGTCGGCAATGAGCAGTTCTTC. Protein: CATSELVGNEQFF.

The rearrangement links TRBV20-1 to TRBJ2-5; 7 bases agree with TRBD2. Germline V lookup: CDR1 DFQATT, CDR2 SNEGSKA (reference sequence). After removal of 3 bases from V and 1 base from J, the junction contained 5 bases not matched to a gene. This CDR3 contains 14 residues. The CDR3: CSASGGGPQETQYF. CDR3 nucleotide sequence: TGCAGTGCTAGTGGGGGAGGGCCCCAAGAGACCCAGTACTTC.

This clone was detected once. The chain employs TRBV3-1 (or the pseudogene TRBV3-2) and TRBJ1-2; 11 bases agree with TRBD1. The CDR3 length is 15 residues. CDR1 and CDR2 from the germline V gene are LGHDT and YNNKEL (reference sequence). The V and J ends lost 5 bases and 8 bases, in that order; junction bases with no gene match: 10. CDR3 region: CASSTFRDRGYGYTF. CDR3 in DNA: TGTGCCAGCAGCACGTTCCGGGACAGGGGGTACGGCTACACCTTC.

This clone was observed a single time. The V and J genes are TRBV19 and TRBJ2-6; D possibly corresponds to TRBD1 (5 bases). The CDR3 length is 14 residues. CDR1 and CDR2 from the germline V gene are LNHDA and SQIVND (reference sequence). Deletions cut 6 bases from V and 1 base from J, with 7 bases between. The CDR3 DNA reads as TGTGCCAGTAGCCAGGGATCTGGGGCCAACGTCCTGACTTTC. Its protein product is CASSQGSGANVLTF.

The V gene is TRBV28, the J gene TRBJ1-1; 7 nucleotides match TRBD1. The V gene's germline CDR1 is MDHEN and CDR2 SYDVKM. V lost 8 bases, J lost 0 bases, and 15 bases stayed unmatched. This CDR3 spans 17 amino acids. The CDR3 DNA follows: TGTGCCAGCCCCGAAAGGGGCAGGGGGGTGATGAACACTGAAGCTTTCTTT. It is translated as CASPERGRGVMNTEAFF.

The sample holds one count of this clone. The V call is TRBV10-3, the J call TRBJ2-1, with 8 positions matching TRBD2. The germline V gene has CDR1 ENHRY and CDR2 SYGVKD. V lost 3 bases, J lost 9 bases, and 13 bases stayed unmatched. The CDR3 contains 16 residues. The DNA of the CDR3 is TGTGCCATCAGTGACCGGGCGGTAGCGGGGCCAGGTGAGCAGTTCTTC. It is translated as CAISDRAVAGPGEQFF.

This clone was counted a few times. The chain employs TRBV19 and TRBJ1-1; the D gene is possibly TRBD1 (6 bases). The V end was cut by 5 bases, the J end by 3 bases, with 13 bases between. The CDR3 consists of 14 residues. Germline V lookup: CDR1 LNHDA, CDR2 SQIVND (reference sequence). The CDR3 region has the DNA TGTGCCAGTAGTTCTATCCAGGGGTACACTGAAGCTTTCTTT. Translating it yields CASSSIQGYTEAFF.

This chain uses TRBV10-3 with TRBJ1-2; 7 nucleotides align to TRBD1. CDR1 is ENHRY and CDR2 is SYGVKD in the germline V gene. After removal of 6 bases from V and 4 bases from J, the junction contained 20 bases not matched to a gene. CDR3 length: 18 residues. CDR3 DNA: TGTGCCATCAGGTTTGCCGACAGGGAAGGGTTTTTGGGCTATGGCTACACCTTC. Its protein is CAIRFADREGFLGYGYTF.

This clone appeared a few times. The rearrangement uses TRBV2 and TRBJ1-2; D might be TRBD1 (6 bases). The CDR3 sequence is 15 residues long. The ends were cut back, 1 base at V and 6 bases at J, with 15 bases in the middle. Germline V gene lookup returns CDR1 SNHLY and CDR2 FYNNEI. The CDR3 loop reads CASSEGGGARDGYTF. Written as DNA, the CDR3 is TGTGCCAGCAGTGAAGGAGGGGGGGCGAGGGATGGCTACACCTTC.

The V call is TRBV29-1, the J call TRBJ2-3; 9 nucleotides agree with TRBD2. CDR1 is SQVTM and CDR2 is ANQGSEA in the germline V gene. CDR3 length: 15 amino acids. J gave up 3 bases and V 1 base, and 5 bases lay outside the gene matches. CDR3 residues: CSVEGLAGWTDTQYF. As DNA, the CDR3 is TGCAGCGTTGAAGGTCTAGCGGGGTGGACAGATACGCAGTATTTT.

The chain employs TRBV5-8 and TRBJ1-2; 8 bases align to TRBD1. The ends lost 7 bases at V and 4 bases at J; junction bases unmatched: 3. This CDR3 spans 12 amino acids. Germline V gene data show CDR1 as SGHTS and CDR2 as YDEGEE. DNA of the CDR3: TGTGCCAGCCGCAGGGGGCCCTATGGCTACACCTTC. Translation: CASRRGPYGYTF. The full variable domain, with the rest looked up from reference TRBV5-8 and TRBJ1-2, is EAGVTQSPTHLIKTRGQQATLRCSPISGHTSVYWYQQALGLGLQFLLWYDEGEERNRGNFPPRFSGRQFPNYSSELNVNALELEDSALYLCASRRGPYGYTFGSGTRLTVV.

The chain employs TRBV30 and TRBJ2-7; D is unresolved. V lost 3 bases and J lost 5, with 14 bases in between. CDR1 is GTSNPN and CDR2 is SVGIG in the germline V gene (reference sequence). This CDR3 has 13 residues. In DNA, the CDR3 is TGTGCCTGGAGCTCATTAATGGAGAACGAGCAGTACTTC. It codes for CAWSSLMENEQYF.

This chain uses TRBV11-1 with TRBJ1-6; unclear D gene. With 4 bases removed from V and 0 bases from J, the gap between germline ends came to 7 bases. The CDR3 runs 15 residues. Germline assignment: CDR1 SGHAT and CDR2 FQDESV (reference sequence). The CDR3 bases are TGTGCCAGCAGCTACGCGGGCTCCTATAATTCACCCCTCCACTTT. It yields the protein CASSYAGSYNSPLHF.

This rearrangement joins TRBV5-1 to TRBJ2-7, with TRBD1 matching over 8 bases. V lost 8 bases and J lost 4; bases outside the gene matches: 14. The CDR3 length is 15 residues. Germline-derived CDR1 and CDR2 are SGHRS and YFSETQ. CDR3 residues: CASKRGQGYTYEQYF. In DNA form, the CDR3 reads TGCGCCAGTAAAAGAGGACAGGGATATACGTACGAGCAGTACTTC.

The chain is built from TRBV15 and TRBJ1-6, with D maybe TRBD1 (5 bases). Germline lookup yields CDR1 LNHNV and CDR2 YYDKDF (reference sequence). V was cut by 6 bases and J by 4 bases, with 7 bases left in between. This CDR3 spans 13 amino acids. The CDR3 is CATSPGYNSPLHF. DNA for the CDR3: TGTGCCACCAGTCCAGGGTATAATTCACCCCTCCACTTT.

The chain recombines TRBV5-4 with TRBJ2-7, with unresolved D. This CDR3 spans 12 amino acids. The V and J ends lost 1 base and 8 bases respectively, with 10 bases between them. Germline CDR1 SGHNT, CDR2 YYREEE (reference sequence). CDR3 coding DNA: TGTGCCAGCAGCTTGAACTCCTATCAGCAGTACTTC. This sequence encodes CASSLNSYQQYF.

The CDR3 bases are TGTGCCAGCAGTTACTCGGGGAGGAGGGGTTCCTACGAGCAGTACTTC. It encodes CASSYSGRRGSYEQYF. This rearrangement joins TRBV6-6 to TRBJ2-7; D is possibly TRBD2 (6 bases). The V gene's germline CDR1 is MNHNY and CDR2 SVGAGI (reference sequence). The CDR3 has 16 residues. V lost 0 bases, J lost 1 base, and 13 bases lay in between.

This clone was seen only a few times. The chain combines TRBV28 with TRBJ2-5; a possible D gene is TRBD2 (6 bases). V lost 2 bases, J lost 0 bases, and 16 bases lay in between. Per the germline V gene, CDR1 is MDHEN and CDR2 is SYDVKM. CDR3 length: 17 amino acids. Here the CDR3 reads CASSLRDLLKYQETQYF. The CDR3 coding sequence is TGTGCCAGCAGTTTACGGGACTTGCTGAAGTACCAAGAGACCCAGTACTTC.

The chain couples TRBV4-3 to TRBJ1-1; no clear D. Germline assignment: CDR1 LGHNA and CDR2 YSLEER. The CDR3 is made up of 14 amino acids. V dropped 0 bases and J dropped 5 bases, with 10 bases sitting between them. This chain's CDR3 is CASSQEAGRTEAFF. The DNA of the CDR3 is TGCGCCAGCAGCCAAGAGGCGGGCAGGACTGAAGCTTTCTTT.

The chain uses TRBV7-2 and TRBJ2-2; possibly TRBD2 for D (6 bases). The germline gives CDR1 SGHTA, CDR2 FQGNSA. V was cut by 2 bases and J by 4 bases, with 11 bases left in between. The CDR3 consists of 15 residues. CDR3 nucleotide sequence: TGTGCCAGCAGCTTATTTAGCGGAGCCACCGGGGAGCTGTTTTTT. It translates to CASSLFSGATGELFF. The whole variable domain, remainder taken from reference TRBV7-2 and TRBJ2-2, is GAGVSQSPSNKVTEKGKDVELRCDPISGHTALYWYRQSLGQGLEFLIYFQGNSAPDKSGLPSDRFSAERTGGSVSTLTIQRTQQEDSAVYLCASSLFSGATGELFFGEGSRLTVL.